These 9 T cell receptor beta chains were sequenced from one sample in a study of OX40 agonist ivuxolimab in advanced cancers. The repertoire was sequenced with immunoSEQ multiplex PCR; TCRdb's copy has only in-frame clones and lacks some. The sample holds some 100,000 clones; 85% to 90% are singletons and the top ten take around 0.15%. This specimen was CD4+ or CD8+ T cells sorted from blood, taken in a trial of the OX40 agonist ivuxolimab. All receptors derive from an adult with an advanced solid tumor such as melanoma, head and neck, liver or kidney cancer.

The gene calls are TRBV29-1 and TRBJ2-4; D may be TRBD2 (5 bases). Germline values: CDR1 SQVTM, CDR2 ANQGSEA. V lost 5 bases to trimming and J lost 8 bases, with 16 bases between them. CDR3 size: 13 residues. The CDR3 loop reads CSVCGRIVDIQYF. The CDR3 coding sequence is TGCAGCGTTTGTGGGAGAATTGTAGACATTCAGTACTTC.

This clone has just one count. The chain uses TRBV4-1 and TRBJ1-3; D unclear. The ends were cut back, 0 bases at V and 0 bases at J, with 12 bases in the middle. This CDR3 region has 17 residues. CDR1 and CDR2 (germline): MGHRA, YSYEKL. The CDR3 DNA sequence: TGCGCCAGCAGCCAAGAAACCGGACCGTCCTCTGGAAACACCATATATTTT. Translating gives CASSQETGPSSGNTIYF.

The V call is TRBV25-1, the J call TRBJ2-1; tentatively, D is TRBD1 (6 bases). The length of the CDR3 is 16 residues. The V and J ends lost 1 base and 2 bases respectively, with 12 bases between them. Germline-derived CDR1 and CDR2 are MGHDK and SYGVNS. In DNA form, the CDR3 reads TGTGCCAGCAGTGAATCTGCCGGACAGCCCTACAATGAGCAGTTCTTC. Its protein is CASSESAGQPYNEQFF.

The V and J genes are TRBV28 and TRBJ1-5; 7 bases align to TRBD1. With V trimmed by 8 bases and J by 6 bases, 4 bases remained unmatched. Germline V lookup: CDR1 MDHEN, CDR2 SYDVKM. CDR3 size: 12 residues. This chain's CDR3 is CASEGGGQPQHF. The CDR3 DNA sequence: TGTGCCAGCGAAGGGGGCGGTCAGCCCCAGCATTTT.

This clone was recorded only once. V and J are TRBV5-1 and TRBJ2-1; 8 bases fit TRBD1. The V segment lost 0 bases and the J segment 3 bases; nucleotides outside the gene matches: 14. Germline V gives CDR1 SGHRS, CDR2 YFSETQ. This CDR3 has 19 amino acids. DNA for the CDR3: TGCGCCAGCAGCTTGGAACCCCCGTCAATGACAGGGGTCTACAATGAGCAGTTCTTC. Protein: CASSLEPPSMTGVYNEQFF.

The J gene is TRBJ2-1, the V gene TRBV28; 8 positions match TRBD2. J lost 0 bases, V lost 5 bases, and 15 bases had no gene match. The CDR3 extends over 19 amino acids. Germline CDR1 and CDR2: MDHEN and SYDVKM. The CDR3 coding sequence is TGTGCCAGCAGTGGGTCCGGGACTAGGCCTATGAGCTCCTACAATGAGCAGTTCTTC. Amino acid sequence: CASSGSGTRPMSSYNEQFF. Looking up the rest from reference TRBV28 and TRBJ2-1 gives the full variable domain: DVKVTQSSRYLVKRTGEKVFLECVQDMDHENMFWYRQDPGLGLRLIYFSYDVKMKEKGDIPEGYSVSREKKERFSLILESASTNQTSMYLCASSGSGTRPMSSYNEQFFGPGTRLTVL.

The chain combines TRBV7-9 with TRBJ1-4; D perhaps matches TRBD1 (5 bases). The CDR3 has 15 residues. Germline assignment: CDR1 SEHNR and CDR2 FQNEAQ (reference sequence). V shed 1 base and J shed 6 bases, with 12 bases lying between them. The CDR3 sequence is CASSLGRQTDEKLFF. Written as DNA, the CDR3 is TGTGCCAGCAGCTTAGGGCGACAGACGGATGAAAAACTGTTTTTT.

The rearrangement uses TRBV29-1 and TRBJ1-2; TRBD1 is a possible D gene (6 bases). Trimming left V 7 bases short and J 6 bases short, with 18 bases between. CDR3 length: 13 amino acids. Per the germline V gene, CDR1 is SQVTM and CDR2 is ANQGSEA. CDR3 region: CSGEHRERNGYTF. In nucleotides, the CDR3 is TGCAGCGGCGAACACAGGGAGCGCAATGGCTACACCTTC.

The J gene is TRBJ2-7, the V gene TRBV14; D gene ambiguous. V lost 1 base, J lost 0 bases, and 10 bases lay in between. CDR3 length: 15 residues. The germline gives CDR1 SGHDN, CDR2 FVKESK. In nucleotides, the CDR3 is TGTGCCAGCAGCCAAGGGGATAGGTACTCCTACGAGCAGTACTTC. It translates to CASSQGDRYSYEQYF.